The clone carrying this T cell receptor beta chain has just a few counts. Its antigen is unidentified. Germline loops: CDR1 MNHEY, CDR2 SVGAGI. CDR3 length: 15 amino acids. Trimming pared 0 bases from V and 5 bases from J, leaving 12 bases between. The protocol was immunoSEQ multiplex PCR, while the TCRdb copy is restricted to in-frame clones and leaves out a portion. Of roughly 120,000 clones listed, roughly 90% are singletons. The data belong to a study of T cell responses to AZD1222 COVID-19 vaccine. Study-level findings and limits: Once two AZD1222 doses were given, Spike-specific TCR breadth and depth went up. Baseline antibody screening turned up just six or seven seropositive AZD1222 recipients. Among the donors, most were white British and more were female, and clonal diversity was possibly underestimated. Variant regions that are unmutated are reportedly the target of nearly half of spike-specific TCRs.

This chain joins TRBV6-5 and TRBJ2-3; no firm D call. This receptor was taken from an adult in good health. The sequences come from peripheral blood, collected on day 0 of MenACWY control vaccination. As DNA, the CDR3 is TGTGCCAGCAGTTACTCAAGGGCTCCTGAAGATACGCAGTATTTT. Translating it yields CASSYSRAPEDTQYF.